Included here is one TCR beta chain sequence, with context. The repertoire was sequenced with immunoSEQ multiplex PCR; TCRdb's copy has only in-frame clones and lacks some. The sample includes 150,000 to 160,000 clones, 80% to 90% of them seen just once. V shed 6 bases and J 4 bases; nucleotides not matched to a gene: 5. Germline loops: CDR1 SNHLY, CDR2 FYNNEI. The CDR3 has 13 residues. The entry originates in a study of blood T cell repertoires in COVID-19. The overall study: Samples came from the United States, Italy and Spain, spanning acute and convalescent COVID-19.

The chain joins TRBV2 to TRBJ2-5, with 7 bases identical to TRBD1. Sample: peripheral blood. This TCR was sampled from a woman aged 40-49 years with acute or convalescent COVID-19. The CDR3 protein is CASRSNRGETQYF. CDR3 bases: TGTGCCAGCAGAAGCAACAGGGGAGAGACCCAGTACTTC.